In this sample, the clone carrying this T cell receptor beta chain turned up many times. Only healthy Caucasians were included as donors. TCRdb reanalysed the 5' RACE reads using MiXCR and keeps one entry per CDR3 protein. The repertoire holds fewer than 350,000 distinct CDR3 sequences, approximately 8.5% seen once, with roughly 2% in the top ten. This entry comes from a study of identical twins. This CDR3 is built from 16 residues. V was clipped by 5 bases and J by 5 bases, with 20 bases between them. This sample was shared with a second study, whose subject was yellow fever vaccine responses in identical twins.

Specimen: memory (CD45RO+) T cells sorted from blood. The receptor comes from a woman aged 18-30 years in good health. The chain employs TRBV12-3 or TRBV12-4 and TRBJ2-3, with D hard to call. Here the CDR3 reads CASSPQRRMGVDTQYF. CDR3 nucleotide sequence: TGTGCCAGCAGTCCCCAGCGACGGATGGGCGTAGATACGCAGTATTTT.